A single sample gave rise to the 15 T cell receptor beta chains below, sequenced in a study of T-cell memory formation after mild COVID-19. TCRdb analysed the 5' RACE reads with MiXCR anew, one entry per CDR3 protein. Seen here are a few hundred thousand distinct CDR3 sequences, around a tenth observed once, and the top ten hold more than 20%. The sequencing input was PBMCs or a T cell subset sorted from them (not recorded which). The receptor source for this set is a man younger than 35 who had mild COVID-19 (a few samples of this study predate the infection). Cell type and time point are not known.

The chain links TRBV7-9 to TRBJ1-1, with a tentative D call TRBD1 (6 bases). Trimming left V 4 bases short and J 1 base short, with 13 bases between. CDR3 length: 15 amino acids. Germline CDR1 and CDR2: SEHNR and FQNEAQ (reference sequence). CDR3 loop: CASSSTLRGNTEAFF. In nucleotides, the CDR3 is TGTGCCAGCAGCTCCACCCTCAGGGGGAACACTGAAGCTTTCTTT.

The gene calls are TRBV9 and TRBJ1-2, with D hard to call. Germline assignment: CDR1 SGDLS and CDR2 YYNGEE. The V and J ends lost 0 bases and 2 bases respectively, with 14 bases between them. The CDR3 covers 16 residues. Here the CDR3 reads CASSVDKQRPNYGYTF. DNA of the CDR3: TGTGCCAGCAGCGTAGACAAACAGAGACCAAACTATGGCTACACCTTC.

CDR3 coding DNA: TGTGCCAGCAGTTACTCCCAGGGATTAGGCACTGAAGCTTTCTTT. This gives the protein CASSYSQGLGTEAFF. The J gene is TRBJ1-1, the V gene TRBV6-5; TRBD1 might be the D (5 bases). The CDR3 consists of 15 residues. The V end lost 0 bases, the J end lost 4 bases, and 12 bases lay between the germline ends. Germline CDR1 and CDR2: MNHEY and SVGAGI.

The J gene is TRBJ2-7, the V gene TRBV7-9, with a tentative D call TRBD2 (7 bases). CDR3 length: 14 residues. Trimming left V 4 bases short and J 3 bases short, with 13 bases between. Germline CDR1 is SEHNR and CDR2 is FQNEAQ (reference sequence). The CDR3 DNA follows: TGTGCCAGCAGCTCAAAGGGGGGGGACTACGAGCAGTACTTC. Translating it yields CASSSKGGDYEQYF.

At least ten counts were recorded for this clonotype. The chain recombines TRBV6-6 with TRBJ2-1; D assignment may be TRBD1 or TRBD2 (6 bases each). Trimming stripped 7 bases from V and 5 bases from J, with 15 bases between. CDR1 MNHNY and CDR2 SVGAGI come from the germline V gene (reference sequence). The CDR3 contains 14 residues. In nucleotides, the CDR3 is TGTGCCAGCAAATTTACGGGGGCCGACAATGAGCAGTTCTTC. It encodes CASKFTGADNEQFF.

The chain links TRBV4-3 to TRBJ2-2, with TRBD2 identical over 9 bases. Trimming took 0 bases from V and 5 from J; bases not matched to a gene: 4. CDR3 length equals 16 residues. Germline-derived CDR1 and CDR2 are LGHNA and YSLEER. CDR3 region: CASSQDGGGATGELFF. The CDR3 DNA sequence: TGCGCCAGCAGCCAAGATGGCGGGGGGGCGACCGGGGAGCTGTTTTTT.

This clonotype turned up a few times. The chain is built from TRBV4-1 and TRBJ2-1; 10 bases align to TRBD1. Germline values: CDR1 MGHRA, CDR2 YSYEKL. J was trimmed by 12 bases and V by 4 bases; bases with no gene match: 12. The CDR3 contains 15 residues. In DNA form, the CDR3 reads TGCGCCAGCAGCCGTGAGGGACAGGGGCCTCTGGGGCAGTTCTTC. Its protein product is CASSREGQGPLGQFF.

This chain joins TRBV7-9 and TRBJ2-1, with D unresolved. CDR3 length: 13 residues. Germline-derived CDR1 and CDR2 are SEHNR and FQNEAQ (reference sequence). The V end was cut by 3 bases, the J end by 8 bases, with 11 bases between. This CDR3 is CASSLGNWDEQFF. CDR3 coding DNA: TGTGCCAGCAGCTTGGGGAATTGGGATGAGCAGTTCTTC. The full variable domain, completed using reference TRBV7-9 and TRBJ2-1, is DTGVSQNPRHKITKRGQNVTFRCDPISEHNRLYWYRQTLGQGPEFLTYFQNEAQLEKSRLLSDRFSAERPKGSFSTLEIQRTEQGDSAMYLCASSLGNWDEQFFGPGTRLTVL.

The V and J genes are TRBV7-9 and TRBJ2-1, with D uncertain. V lost 6 bases and J 0 bases, leaving 6 bases between the germline ends. This CDR3 contains 13 residues. Per the germline V gene, CDR1 is SEHNR and CDR2 is FQNEAQ (reference sequence). The CDR3 loop is CASRYGSYNEQFF. CDR3 nucleotides: TGTGCCAGCAGGTACGGCTCCTACAATGAGCAGTTCTTC.

V and J are TRBV27 and TRBJ2-7; D may correspond to TRBD1 or TRBD2 (5 bases each). CDR1 is MNHEY, CDR2 SMNVEV, per germline (reference sequence). The CDR3 extends over 13 amino acids. V was trimmed by 6 bases and J by 5 bases, leaving 14 bases between them. CDR3 coding DNA: TGTGCCAGCAGGCCCAGCAGAGGGGACGAGCAGTACGTC. It translates to CASRPSRGDEQYV.

This clonotype was seen at least ten times. The chain uses TRBV5-1 and TRBJ1-2; TRBD1 matches 8 bases. The CDR3 is 13 amino acids. Unmatched junction bases numbered 3, after V lost 3 bases and J lost 5 bases. The germline V gene encodes CDR1 SGHRS and CDR2 YFSETQ. The CDR3 is CASSYGQGYGYTF. DNA of the CDR3: TGCGCCAGCAGCTATGGACAGGGTTATGGCTACACCTTC.

J is TRBJ1-2 and V is TRBV6-5, with TRBD1 matching 8 bases. The CDR3 is made up of 14 amino acids. CDR1 is MNHEY and CDR2 is SVGAGI in the germline V gene. Trimming took 6 bases from V and 4 from J; bases not matched to a gene: 7. The CDR3 spells CASRIQTGVYGYTF. The CDR3 region has the DNA TGTGCCAGCAGAATCCAGACAGGGGTCTATGGCTACACCTTC.

This chain links TRBV7-3 with TRBJ2-3, with D hard to call. This CDR3 is built from 16 residues. Germline V gene lookup returns CDR1 SGHTA and CDR2 FQGTGA. Trimming shortened V by 5 bases and J by 2 bases, and 17 bases separated the two germline ends. CDR3 in DNA: TGTGCCAGCAGCCTCCCCGCCACGGGTACCACAGATACGCAGTATTTT. It codes for CASSLPATGTTDTQYF.

There are a few counts of this clonotype. The rearrangement uses TRBV2 and TRBJ2-1; 7 positions match TRBD2. From germline, CDR1 is SNHLY and CDR2 FYNNEI. J gave up 5 bases and V 6 bases, and 10 bases lay outside the gene matches. The CDR3 extends over 15 amino acids. CDR3 nucleotide sequence: TGTGCCAGCAGGAGACTAGCCCGGCTGAACAATGAGCAGTTCTTC. This sequence encodes CASRRLARLNNEQFF.

A few counts support this clonotype. In DNA, the CDR3 is TGTGCCAGCAGTCGGGACGACGGCTCTGGAAACACCATATATTTT. Protein product: CASSRDDGSGNTIYF. The rearrangement links TRBV12-3 or TRBV12-4 to TRBJ1-3; weak D call: TRBD1 (5 bases). Deletions cut 5 bases from V and 0 bases from J, with 11 bases between. The CDR3 spans 15 residues.